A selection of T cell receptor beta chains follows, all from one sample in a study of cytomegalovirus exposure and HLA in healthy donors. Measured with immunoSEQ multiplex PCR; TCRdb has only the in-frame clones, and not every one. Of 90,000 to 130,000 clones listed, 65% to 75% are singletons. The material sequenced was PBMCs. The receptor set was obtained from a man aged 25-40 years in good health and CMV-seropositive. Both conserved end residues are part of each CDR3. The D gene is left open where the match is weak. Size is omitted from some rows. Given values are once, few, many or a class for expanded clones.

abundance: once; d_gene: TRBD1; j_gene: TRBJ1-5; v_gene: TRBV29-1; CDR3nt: TGCAGCGTTTCGGGACAGGACAATCAGCCCCAGCATTTT; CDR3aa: CSVSGQDNQPQHF
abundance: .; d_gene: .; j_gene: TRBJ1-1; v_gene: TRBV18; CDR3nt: TGTGCCAGCTCACCACCGTTGTCAATGAACACTGAAGCTTTCTTT; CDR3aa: CASSPPLSMNTEAFF
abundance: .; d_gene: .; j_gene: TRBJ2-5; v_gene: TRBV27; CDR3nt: TGTGCCAGCAGTTTCCACAGCGGCGAGACCCAGTACTTC; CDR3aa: CASSFHSGETQYF
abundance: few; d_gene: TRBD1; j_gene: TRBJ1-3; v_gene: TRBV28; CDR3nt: TGTGCCAGCAGTTTAATAGGGGGCGGAAACACCATATATTTT; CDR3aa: CASSLIGGGNTIYF
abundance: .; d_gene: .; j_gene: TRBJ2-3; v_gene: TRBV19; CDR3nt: TGTGCCAGTTGTACAGGGTCTACCACAGATACGCAGTATTTT; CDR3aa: CASCTGSTTDTQYF
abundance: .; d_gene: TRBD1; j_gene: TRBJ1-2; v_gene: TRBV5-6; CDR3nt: TGTGCCAGCAGCCGGACAGGTGAGGGAAGCTACACCTTC; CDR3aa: CASSRTGEGSYTF
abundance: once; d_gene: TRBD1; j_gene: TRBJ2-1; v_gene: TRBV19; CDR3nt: TGTGCCAGTAGTACCAACAGGGGAAGCTCCTACAATGAGCAGTTCTTC; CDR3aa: CASSTNRGSSYNEQFF
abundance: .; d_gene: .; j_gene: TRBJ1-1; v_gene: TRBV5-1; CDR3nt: TGCGCCAGCAGCCTCGATGCAGGATTTGGGAACACTGAAGCTTTCTTT; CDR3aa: CASSLDAGFGNTEAFF
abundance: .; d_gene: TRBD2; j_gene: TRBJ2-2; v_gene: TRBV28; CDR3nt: TGTGCCAGCAGTCCGGGACTAGCGAACACCGGGGAGCTGTTTTTT; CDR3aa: CASSPGLANTGELFF
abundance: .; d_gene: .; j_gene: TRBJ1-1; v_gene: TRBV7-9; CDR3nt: TGTTCCAGCAGCTTGATTTTCAAAGAGGGAGCAGCTGAAGCTTTCTTT; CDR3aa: CSSSLIFKEGAAEAFF
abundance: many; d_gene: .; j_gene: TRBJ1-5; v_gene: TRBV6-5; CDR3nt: TGTGCCAGCAGTTTATATAGCGGCAATCAGCCCCAGCATTTT; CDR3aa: CASSLYSGNQPQHF
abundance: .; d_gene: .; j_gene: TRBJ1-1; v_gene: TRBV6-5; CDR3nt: TGTGCCAGCAGTTCCAGACGGGGAGCTTTCTTT; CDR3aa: CASSSRRGAFF
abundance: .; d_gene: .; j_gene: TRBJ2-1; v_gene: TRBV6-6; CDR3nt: TGTGCCAGCAGCTGGCTGGATGAGCAGTTCTTC; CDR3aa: CASSWLDEQFF
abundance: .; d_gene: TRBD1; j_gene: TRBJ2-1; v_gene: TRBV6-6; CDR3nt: TGTGCCAGTGAAGGACAGGGGTACAATGAGCAGTTCTTC; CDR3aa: CASEGQGYNEQFF
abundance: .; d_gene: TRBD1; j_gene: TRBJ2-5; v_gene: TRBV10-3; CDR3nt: TGTGCCATCAGTGAGTCGGGACAGGGAGCTGGAGAGACCCAGTACTTC; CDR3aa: CAISESGQGAGETQYF
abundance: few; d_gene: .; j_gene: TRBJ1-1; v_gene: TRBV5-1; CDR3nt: TGCGCCAGCAGCTTAAGAGCGCTGAACACTGAAGCTTTCTTT; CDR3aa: CASSLRALNTEAFF
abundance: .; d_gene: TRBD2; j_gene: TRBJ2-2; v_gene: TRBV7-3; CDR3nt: TGTGCCAGCAGCTTAGTGGGGACTAGGGAGTCCACCGGGGAGCTGTTTTTT; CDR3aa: CASSLVGTRESTGELFF
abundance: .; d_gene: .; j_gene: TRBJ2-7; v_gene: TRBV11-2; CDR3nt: TGTGCCAGCAGCCCAGGACGGGGGGCCCTCTCCTACGAGCAGTACTTC; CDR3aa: CASSPGRGALSYEQYF
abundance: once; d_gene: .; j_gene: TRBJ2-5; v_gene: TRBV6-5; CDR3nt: TGTGCCAGCAGTTCCCTACTGATCTCCGAGACCCAGTACTTC; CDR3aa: CASSSLLISETQYF
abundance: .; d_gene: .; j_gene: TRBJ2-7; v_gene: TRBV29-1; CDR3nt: TGCAGCGTTCAGGGCGGGGGCGAAGACGAGCAGTACTTC; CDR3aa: CSVQGGGEDEQYF